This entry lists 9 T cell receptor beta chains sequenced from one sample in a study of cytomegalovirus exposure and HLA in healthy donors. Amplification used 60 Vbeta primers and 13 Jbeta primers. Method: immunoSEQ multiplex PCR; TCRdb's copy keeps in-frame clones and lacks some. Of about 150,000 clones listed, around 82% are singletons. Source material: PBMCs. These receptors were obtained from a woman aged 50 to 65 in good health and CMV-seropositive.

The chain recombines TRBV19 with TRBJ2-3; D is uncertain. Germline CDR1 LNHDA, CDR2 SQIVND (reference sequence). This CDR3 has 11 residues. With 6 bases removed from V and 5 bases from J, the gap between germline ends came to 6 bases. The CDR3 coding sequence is TGTGCCAGTAGGGAGAAAGATACGCAGTATTTT. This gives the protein CASREKDTQYF. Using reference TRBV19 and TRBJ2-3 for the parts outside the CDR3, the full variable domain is DGGITQSPKYLFRKEGQNVTLSCEQNLNHDAMYWYRQDPGQGLRLIYYSQIVNDFQKGDIAEGYSVSREKKESFPLTVTSAQKNPTAFYLCASREKDTQYFGPGTRLTVL.

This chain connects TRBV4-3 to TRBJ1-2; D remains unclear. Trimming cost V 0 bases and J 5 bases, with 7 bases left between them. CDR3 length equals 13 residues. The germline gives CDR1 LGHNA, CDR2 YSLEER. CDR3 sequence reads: CASSQEPGYGYTF. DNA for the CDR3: TGCGCCAGCAGCCAAGAACCCGGGTATGGCTACACCTTC.

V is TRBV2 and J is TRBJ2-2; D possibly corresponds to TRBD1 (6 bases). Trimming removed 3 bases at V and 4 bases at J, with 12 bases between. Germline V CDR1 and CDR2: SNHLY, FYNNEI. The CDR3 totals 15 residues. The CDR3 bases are TGTGCCAGCAGTGAGTGGGGGCCGGGCACCGGGGAGCTGTTTTTT. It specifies CASSEWGPGTGELFF.

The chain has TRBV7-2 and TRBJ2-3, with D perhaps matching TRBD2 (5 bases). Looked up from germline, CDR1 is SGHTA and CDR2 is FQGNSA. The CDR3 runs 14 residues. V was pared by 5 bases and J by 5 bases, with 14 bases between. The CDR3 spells CASSLKIGGDTQYF. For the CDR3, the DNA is TGTGCCAGCAGCCTGAAAATAGGAGGAGATACGCAGTATTTT.

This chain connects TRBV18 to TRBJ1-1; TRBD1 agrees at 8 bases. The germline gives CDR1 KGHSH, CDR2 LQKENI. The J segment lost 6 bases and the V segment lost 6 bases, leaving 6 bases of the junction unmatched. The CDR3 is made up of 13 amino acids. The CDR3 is CASSSQGAAEAFF. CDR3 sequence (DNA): TGTGCCAGCTCCTCCCAGGGGGCCGCTGAAGCTTTCTTT.

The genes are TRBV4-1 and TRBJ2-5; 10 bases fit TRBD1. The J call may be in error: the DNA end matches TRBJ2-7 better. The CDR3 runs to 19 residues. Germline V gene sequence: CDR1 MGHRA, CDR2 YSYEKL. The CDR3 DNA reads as TGCGCCAGCAGCCAAGTCTCCCGAGGCCCACGACAGGGGGCGAACGAGCAGTACTTC. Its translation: CASSQVSRGPRQGANEQYF.

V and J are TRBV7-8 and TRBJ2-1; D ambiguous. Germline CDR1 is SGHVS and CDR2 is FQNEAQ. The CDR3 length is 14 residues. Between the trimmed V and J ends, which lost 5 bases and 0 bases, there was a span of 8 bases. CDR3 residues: CASSPASSYNEQFF. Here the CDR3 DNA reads TGTGCCAGCAGCCCCGCGAGCTCCTACAATGAGCAGTTCTTC.

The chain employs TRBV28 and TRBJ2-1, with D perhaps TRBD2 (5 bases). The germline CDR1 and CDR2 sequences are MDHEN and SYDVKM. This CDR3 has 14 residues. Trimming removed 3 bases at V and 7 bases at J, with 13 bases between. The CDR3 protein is CASSFSSGVNEQFF. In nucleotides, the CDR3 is TGTGCCAGCAGTTTCTCTTCCGGGGTAAATGAGCAGTTCTTC.

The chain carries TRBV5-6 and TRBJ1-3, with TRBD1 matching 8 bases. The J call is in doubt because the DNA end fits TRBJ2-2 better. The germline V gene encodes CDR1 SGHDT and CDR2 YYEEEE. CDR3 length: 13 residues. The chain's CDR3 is CASSKDRDGELFF. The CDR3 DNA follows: TGTGCCAGCAGCAAGGACAGGGACGGGGAGCTGTTTTTT.